This is a list of T cell receptor beta chains from one sample in a study of blood T cell repertoires in COVID-19. Method: immunoSEQ multiplex PCR; TCRdb's copy keeps in-frame clones and lacks some. The table shows 200,000 to 250,000 clones, with just over 85% occurring only once. The material sequenced was peripheral blood. These receptors came from a man in his late teens or twenties with active or convalescent COVID-19. Both conserved end residues are part of each CDR3. D genes are given only for firm matches. Clone size is stated in some rows and not others, as once, few, many or a class when expanded.

abundance	d_gene	j_gene	v_gene	CDR3aa	CDR3nt
few	TRBD2	TRBJ2-7	TRBV7-2	CASSVGTSKLYEQYF	TGTGCCAGCAGCGTCGGGACTAGCAAGCTCTACGAGCAGTACTTC
.	.	TRBJ1-2	TRBV5-5	CASSTTSGDADYGYTF	TGTGCCAGCAGCACAACCTCGGGGGACGCGGACTATGGCTACACCTTC
few	.	TRBJ1-1	TRBV12-3/TRBV12-4	CASSAERNTEAFF	TGTGCCAGCAGTGCCGAGAGGAACACTGAAGCTTTCTTT
.	TRBD1	TRBJ2-4	TRBV6-5	CASRRTGADKNIQYF	TGTGCCAGCAGACGGACAGGGGCGGACAAAAACATTCAGTACTTC
.	.	TRBJ1-3	TRBV7-8	CASSPNPGRRSGNTIYF	TGTGCCAGCAGCCCGAATCCAGGCCGCCGCTCTGGAAACACCATATATTTT
.	TRBD2	TRBJ2-5	TRBV29-1	CSVGAGESVGETQYF	TGCAGCGTTGGAGCGGGAGAAAGCGTAGGGGAGACCCAGTACTTC
.	.	TRBJ1-2	TRBV10-3	CAIRPQGDGYTF	TGTGCCATCCGACCTCAGGGTGATGGCTACACCTTC
.	.	TRBJ2-6	TRBV3-1/TRBV3-2	CASSPLQSGANVLTF	TGTGCCAGCAGCCCCCTCCAGTCTGGGGCCAACGTCCTGACTTTC
few	.	TRBJ2-7	TRBV11-2	CASSPHVGQFEQYF	TGTGCCAGCAGCCCCCATGTGGGGCAGTTCGAGCAGTACTTC
.	.	TRBJ2-6	TRBV24-1	CATSPSGANVLTF	TGTGCCACCAGTCCATCTGGGGCCAACGTCCTGACTTTC
few	.	TRBJ2-2	TRBV5-4	CASSTQGFNTGELFF	TGTGCCAGCAGTACACAGGGATTCAACACCGGGGAGCTGTTTTTT
.	.	TRBJ2-7	TRBV7-2	CASSVVNRQLGYEQYF	TGTGCCAGCAGCGTAGTAAATAGACAGTTAGGCTACGAGCAGTACTTC
.	.	TRBJ2-7	TRBV28	CASRSGIEQYF	TGTGCCAGCCGTTCCGGGATCGAGCAGTACTTC
.	TRBD1	TRBJ1-5	TRBV19	CASSIDLVYGQGKDQPQHF	TGTGCCAGTAGTATAGATCTCGTTTATGGACAGGGGAAGGATCAGCCCCAGCATTTT
once	.	TRBJ2-3	TRBV19	CASSPKLAGGDTQYF	TGTGCCAGTAGTCCAAAACTAGCTGGGGGGGATACGCAGTATTTT
once	.	TRBJ2-2	TRBV2	CASSVQAARELFF	TGTGCCAGCAGTGTACAGGCGGCCCGGGAGCTGTTTTTT
.	TRBD1	TRBJ2-5	TRBV5-4	CASSLARDRQETQYF	TGTGCCAGCAGCCTAGCTAGGGACAGACAAGAGACCCAGTACTTC
.	TRBD2	TRBJ2-7	TRBV7-8	CASSSTRSLAGGPRSSYEQYF	TGTGCCAGCAGCTCCACCCGATCTCTAGCGGGAGGGCCCCGATCCTCCTACGAGCAGTACTTC
.	.	TRBJ2-7	TRBV19	CASSNGRQTYEQYF	TGTGCCAGTAGTAATGGAAGACAGACCTACGAGCAGTACTTC
few	.	TRBJ2-7	TRBV27	CASSLWGGHNSYEQYF	TGTGCCAGCAGTTTATGGGGGGGGCACAACTCCTACGAGCAGTACTTC
.	.	TRBJ1-1	TRBV6-2/TRBV6-3	CASSYSRQLYTEAFF	TGTGCCAGCAGTTACTCGAGACAGTTATACACTGAAGCTTTCTTT
.	.	TRBJ2-3	TRBV27	CASRPTLGHGAQYF	TGTGCCAGCAGACCCACCCTAGGCCACGGGGCGCAGTATTTT
.	TRBD2	TRBJ2-4	TRBV19	CASSSRSSGNGNIQYF	TGTGCCAGTAGTAGCCGCTCTAGCGGGAATGGGAACATTCAGTACTTC
once	.	TRBJ2-1	TRBV7-9	CASSLGGSYNEQFF	TGTGCCAGCAGCTTAGGAGGTTCCTACAATGAGCAGTTCTTC
.	.	TRBJ2-7	TRBV4-3	CASSQAGSYEQYF	TGCGCCAGCAGCCAGGCGGGGTCCTACGAGCAGTACTTC
.	TRBD2	TRBJ2-2	TRBV19	CASSPRTSGSELFF	TGTGCCAGTAGTCCGCGGACTAGCGGGTCGGAGCTGTTTTTT
.	.	TRBJ2-7	TRBV6-7	CASSSIPMGSLYEQYF	TGTGCCAGCAGTTCCATACCTATGGGCAGTCTGTACGAGCAGTACTTC
.	TRBD2	TRBJ2-7	TRBV19	CASRVTSGTQDEQYF	TGTGCCAGTAGGGTTACTAGCGGGACCCAGGACGAGCAGTACTTC
.	.	TRBJ2-7	TRBV19	CASSMGPYEQYF	TGTGCCAGTAGTATGGGGCCCTACGAGCAGTACTTC
.	.	TRBJ1-1	TRBV28	CASSSLMGGEVGTEAFF	TGTGCCAGCAGTTCCCTAATGGGAGGGGAGGTCGGCACTGAAGCTTTCTTT
.	.	TRBJ2-1	TRBV28	CASRGSSNYNEQFF	TGTGCCAGCAGGGGGAGTTCGAACTACAATGAGCAGTTCTTC
.	.	TRBJ2-1	TRBV4-2	CASSQDAAYYNEQFF	TGTGCCAGCAGCCAAGATGCGGCTTATTACAATGAGCAGTTCTTC
.	TRBD2	TRBJ2-1	TRBV7-9	CASSLSGGPLNEQFF	TGTGCCAGCAGCCTTAGCGGGGGGCCCCTCAATGAGCAGTTCTTC
.	TRBD2	TRBJ2-5	TRBV14	CASSLLAGDEQETQYF	TGTGCCAGCAGCCTGCTGGCGGGAGATGAACAAGAGACCCAGTACTTC
few	.	TRBJ2-7	TRBV21-1	CASSKDKWGRAEQYF	TGTGCCAGCAGCAAAGATAAGTGGGGGAGGGCCGAGCAGTACTTC
.	.	TRBJ2-7	TRBV27	CASCGSHYEQYF	TGTGCCAGTTGTGGGAGTCACTACGAGCAGTACTTC
once	TRBD1	TRBJ1-1	TRBV11-2	CASSLNLGQAEAFF	TGTGCCAGCAGCTTAAACCTCGGACAGGCTGAAGCTTTCTTT
.	TRBD1	TRBJ1-4	TRBV2	CASSERTGVQEKLFF	TGTGCCAGCAGCGAGAGGACAGGGGTGCAGGAAAAACTGTTTTTT
.	TRBD1	TRBJ1-4	TRBV4-2	CASSQVGQGGNEKLFF	TGTGCCAGCAGCCAAGTGGGACAGGGTGGGAATGAAAAACTGTTTTTT
.	.	TRBJ2-1	TRBV24-1	CATMDTQSSYNEQFF	TGTGCCACCATGGACACCCAGAGCTCCTACAATGAGCAGTTCTTC
.	.	TRBJ1-2	TRBV18	CASSPGVGGYGYTF	TGTGCCAGCTCACCTGGAGTAGGGGGCTATGGCTACACCTTC
.	TRBD2	TRBJ2-1	TRBV4-2	CASSQGDGTSIEQFF	TGTGCCAGCAGCCAAGGTGATGGGACTAGTATTGAGCAGTTCTTC
.	.	TRBJ2-2	TRBV4-3	CASSQDPGPRDTGELFF	TGCGCCAGCAGCCAAGACCCGGGCCCGCGGGACACCGGGGAGCTGTTTTTT
.	.	TRBJ2-1	TRBV7-6	CASSFPLSQNNNEQFF	TGTGCCAGCAGCTTCCCTTTGTCGCAAAACAACAATGAGCAGTTCTTC
.	TRBD1	TRBJ1-5	TRBV27	CASSLTGARQPQHF	TGTGCCAGCAGCCTGACAGGGGCCCGGCAGCCCCAGCATTTT
.	TRBD1	TRBJ1-1	TRBV4-3	CASSQPGQLTEAFF	TGCGCCAGCAGCCAACCGGGACAGCTCACTGAAGCTTTCTTT
.	.	TRBJ2-3	TRBV2	CASSGDITDTQYF	TGTGCCAGCAGCGGGGACATCACAGATACGCAGTATTTT
.	.	TRBJ2-1	TRBV6-6	CASSYPTTGSYNEQFF	TGTGCCAGCAGTTACCCGACTACAGGGTCCTACAATGAGCAGTTCTTC
once	.	TRBJ2-7	TRBV5-3	CARSLGGSEGSYEQYF	TGTGCCAGAAGCTTGGGAGGGTCCGAAGGTTCGTACGAGCAGTACTTC